A selection of T cell receptor beta chains follows, all from one sample in a study of T-cell reconstitution after alpha-beta-depleted transplantation in children. TCRdb processed the PCR reads anew with MiXCR; each CDR3 protein has one entry. The data contain about 1,000,000 distinct CDR3 sequences, roughly 29% of them seen just once; the ten biggest clones take up 28%. Source: PBMCs, mostly from graft donor cells, taken 360 days after TCRalphabeta/CD19-depleted stem cell transplant. The receptors stem from a boy in the first two years of life who had a stem cell transplant for SCID, so the T cells may come from the graft donor. CDR3s include the opening cysteine and the closing phenylalanine or tryptophan. The D gene is left open where the match is weak. Rows give clone size only sometimes, using once, few, many, or a class for an expanded clone.

DNA,CDR3,J,size,V,D
TGTGCCAGCAGCTTCCAAAGGAGCTCCTACGAGCAGTACTTC,CASSFQRSSYEQYF,TRBJ2-7,few,TRBV5-5,NA
TGTGCCAGCAGCCCCCGTCCTAGTTCAGCGGGTGAGCAGTTCTTC,CASSPRPSSAGEQFF,TRBJ2-1,few,TRBV5-5,NA
TGCAGTGCTAGACGCGCCCAAGAGACCCAGTACTTC,CSARRAQETQYF,TRBJ2-5,NA,TRBV20-1,NA
TGCGCCAGCAGCTTATCTTCGGGACAGGGGGGGTACGAGCAGTACTTC,CASSLSSGQGGYEQYF,TRBJ2-7,NA,TRBV5-1,TRBD1
TGTGCCAGCAGTCCCCGGACGCAAACTTTGGCCTACGAGCAGTACTTC,CASSPRTQTLAYEQYF,TRBJ2-7,NA,TRBV11-2,NA
TGTGCCAGCAGTTACTCCGCAGCTGGCTACGAGCAGTACTTC,CASSYSAAGYEQYF,TRBJ2-7,NA,TRBV6-2/TRBV6-3,NA
TGTGCCACCAGCAGCGGTATAGGCCTGGGGACGCAGTATTTT,CATSSGIGLGTQYF,TRBJ2-3,NA,TRBV15,NA
TGTGCTAGTGGTTTGGGACAGTCACTCACAGATACGCAGTATTTT,CASGLGQSLTDTQYF,TRBJ2-3,NA,TRBV12-5,NA
TGTGCCAGCAGCTTAGCGGGGCGGGGGGTAACCGGGGAGCTGTTTTTT,CASSLAGRGVTGELFF,TRBJ2-2,once,TRBV7-8,TRBD2
TGTGCCAGCTCACCAAAAGAGAACACTGAAGCTTTCTTT,CASSPKENTEAFF,TRBJ1-1,NA,TRBV18,NA
TGCGCCAGCAGCCAAGTGAGGACAGGCCCTCCGAGTTTCAGGGAGCAGTACTTC,CASSQVRTGPPSFREQYF,TRBJ2-7,NA,TRBV4-1,TRBD1
TGCAGCGGTTCAGGGGCAACTAATGAAAAACTGTTTTTT,CSGSGATNEKLFF,TRBJ1-4,few,TRBV29-1,NA
TGTGCCAGCAGACTCGGGACGGACGAGCAGTACTTC,CASRLGTDEQYF,TRBJ2-7,many,TRBV12-3/TRBV12-4,NA
TGTGCCAGCAGCCAGGGACATCCCGCATATGGCTACACCTTC,CASSQGHPAYGYTF,TRBJ1-2,few,TRBV4-2,NA
TGTGCCAGCAGCTTCGATGCCGGGACCGAAGATGAGCAGTTCTTC,CASSFDAGTEDEQFF,TRBJ2-1,NA,TRBV7-9,NA
TGTGCCACCAGCAGACCCGAAGGGGTGAATACGCAGTATTTT,CATSRPEGVNTQYF,TRBJ2-3,NA,TRBV15,NA
TGTGCCAGCAGTACCGACAGGACATCTATGACCTACGAGCAGTACTTC,CASSTDRTSMTYEQYF,TRBJ2-7,few,TRBV7-9,NA
TGTGCCAGCAGTCCCGGGGACAGGGGGATCATGAACACTGAAGCTTTCTTT,CASSPGDRGIMNTEAFF,TRBJ1-1,NA,TRBV12-3/TRBV12-4,TRBD1
TGTGCCAGCACCCTCGGACGACGAGCTTTCTTT,CASTLGRRAFF,TRBJ1-1,few,TRBV27,NA
TGTGCCAGCAGCTTAGTGGGACAACAAGTCTATGGCTACACCTTC,CASSLVGQQVYGYTF,TRBJ1-2,few,TRBV11-2,NA
TGCGCCAGCAGCCGATCTCCGGCGCCAGTGGGGGGTGAGCAGTTCTTC,CASSRSPAPVGGEQFF,TRBJ2-1,NA,TRBV5-1,NA
TGTGCCAGCAGTTTTTTAACGGGGCAGGGGCCCTACGAGCAGTACTTC,CASSFLTGQGPYEQYF,TRBJ2-7,NA,TRBV12-3/TRBV12-4,NA
TGCAGCGTTGAAGAGTACGGGGATGAGCAGTTCTTC,CSVEEYGDEQFF,TRBJ2-1,NA,TRBV29-1,NA
TGTGCCAGCAGTTTTGACAGGGACCCTATAGAGACCCAGTACTTC,CASSFDRDPIETQYF,TRBJ2-5,few,TRBV12-3/TRBV12-4,TRBD1
TGTGCCAGCAGCCCAGGACTAGCGGGGATTCTCTTC,CASSPGLAGILF,TRBJ2-7,NA,TRBV3-1,TRBD2
TGCGCCAGCAGCGCCGGACAGGATGTAAAGTACGAGCAGTACTTC,CASSAGQDVKYEQYF,TRBJ2-7,few,TRBV4-1,TRBD1
TGCAGTGCAGTACAGGGGTCGAGACGATATGGCTACACCTTC,CSAVQGSRRYGYTF,TRBJ1-2,few,TRBV20-1,TRBD1
TGTGCCAGCAGCTCCGGCTTGGCTGGTGTCCACGAGCAGTACTTC,CASSSGLAGVHEQYF,TRBJ2-7,few,TRBV7-6,NA
TGTGCCAGCAGTTTATTGTGGCGGCAGGGACTCTCCTACGAGCAGTACTTC,CASSLLWRQGLSYEQYF,TRBJ2-7,NA,TRBV27,NA
TGTGCCAGCAGGACCGGGAATTCACCTACGCAGTATTTT,CASRTGNSPTQYF,TRBJ2-3,NA,TRBV9,NA
TGCAGCGTTGAAGATCTATGGCAGGGGACTGAAGCTTTCTTT,CSVEDLWQGTEAFF,TRBJ1-1,NA,TRBV29-1,NA
TGTGCCACCAGTGATCCCCGGACAGGGGGGCCCACCGGGGAGCTGTTTTTT,CATSDPRTGGPTGELFF,TRBJ2-2,few,TRBV24-1,TRBD1
TGTGCCAGCAGTTTCAGCGGTGTCAGAACTGAAGCTTTCTTT,CASSFSGVRTEAFF,TRBJ1-1,NA,TRBV12-3/TRBV12-4,NA
TGTGCCAGCAGGACAAGGGGGGAATATGAGCAGTTCTTC,CASRTRGEYEQFF,TRBJ2-1,few,TRBV12-3/TRBV12-4,NA
TGCAGTGCTTTTACGACAGGCTACTCCTATAATTCACCCCTCCACTTT,CSAFTTGYSYNSPLHF,TRBJ1-6,few,TRBV20-1,NA
TGCGCCAGCCGCATAGGGGATTTTCCCCAAGAGACCCAGTACTTC,CASRIGDFPQETQYF,TRBJ2-5,NA,TRBV5-1,NA
TGCACCGGGGTCCACACAGATACGCAGTATTTT,CTGVHTDTQYF,TRBJ2-3,once,TRBV29-1,NA
TGTGCCAGCAGCGAAACAGGGGCCAATCAGCCCCAGCATTTT,CASSETGANQPQHF,TRBJ1-5,NA,TRBV7-9,TRBD1
TGCGCCAGCAGCTTTGGCGGGGCCATAGGGAACACTGAAGCTTTCTTT,CASSFGGAIGNTEAFF,TRBJ1-1,NA,TRBV5-1,NA
TGCGCCAGCAAGAACAGGGATCTCACCTACGAGCAGTACTTC,CASKNRDLTYEQYF,TRBJ2-7,NA,TRBV5-1,NA
TGTGCCAGCAGTCCCCACACCTACAATGAGCAGTTCTTC,CASSPHTYNEQFF,TRBJ2-1,NA,TRBV28,NA